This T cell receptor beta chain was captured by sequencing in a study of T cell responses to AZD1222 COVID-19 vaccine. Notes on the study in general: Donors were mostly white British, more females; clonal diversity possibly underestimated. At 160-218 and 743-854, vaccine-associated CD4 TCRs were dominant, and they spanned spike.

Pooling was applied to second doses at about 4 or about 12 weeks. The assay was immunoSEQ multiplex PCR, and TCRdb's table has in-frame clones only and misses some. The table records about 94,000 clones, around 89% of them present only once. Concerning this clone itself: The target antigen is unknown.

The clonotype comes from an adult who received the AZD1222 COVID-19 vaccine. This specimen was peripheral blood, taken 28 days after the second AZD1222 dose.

CDR3 protein: CSASKGLAGGHGEQYF. The CDR3 DNA reads as TGCAGTGCTAGTAAGGGACTAGCGGGAGGGCACGGCGAGCAGTACTTC. J is TRBJ2-7 and V is TRBV20-1; TRBD2 agrees at 16 bases. This CDR3 comprises 16 residues. The V gene end was trimmed by 3 bases and the J gene end by 6 bases; junction bases not matched to a gene: 8. Germline V lookup: CDR1 DFQATT, CDR2 SNEGSKA (reference sequence).